This TCR beta chain was found in a study of T cell responses to AZD1222 COVID-19 vaccine. The method was immunoSEQ multiplex PCR; TCRdb's version includes in-frame clones alone and lacks a portion of them. The table records 70,000 to 90,000 clones, 80% to 90% of them present only once. This CDR3 contains 11 residues. V was pared by 4 bases and J by 9 bases, with 7 bases between. CDR1 MNHEY and CDR2 SVGAGI come from the germline V gene. The gene calls are TRBV6-5 and TRBJ2-1; D call uncertain. The receptor comes from an adult who received the AZD1222 COVID-19 vaccine. Here the sequenced sample was peripheral blood, taken 28 days after the second AZD1222 dose. The CDR3, as DNA: TGTGCCAGCAGTTTGGGCCCTGAGCAGTTCTTC. As protein: CASSLGPEQFF.